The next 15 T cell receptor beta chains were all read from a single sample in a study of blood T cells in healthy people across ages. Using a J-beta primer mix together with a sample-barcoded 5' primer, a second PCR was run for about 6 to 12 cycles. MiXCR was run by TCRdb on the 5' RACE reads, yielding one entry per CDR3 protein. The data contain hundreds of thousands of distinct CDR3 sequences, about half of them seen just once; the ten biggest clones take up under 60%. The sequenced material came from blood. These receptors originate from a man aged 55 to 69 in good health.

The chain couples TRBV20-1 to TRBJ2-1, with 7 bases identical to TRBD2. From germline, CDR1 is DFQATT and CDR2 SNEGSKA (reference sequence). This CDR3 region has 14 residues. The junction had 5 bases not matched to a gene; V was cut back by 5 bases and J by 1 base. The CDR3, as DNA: TGCAGTGCTCCTAGCGGATTATCCTACAATGAGCAGTTCTTC. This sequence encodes CSAPSGLSYNEQFF.

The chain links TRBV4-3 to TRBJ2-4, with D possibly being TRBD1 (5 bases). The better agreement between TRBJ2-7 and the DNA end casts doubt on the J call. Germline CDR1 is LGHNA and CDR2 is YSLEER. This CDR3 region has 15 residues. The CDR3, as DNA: TGCGCCAGCAGCCAGGATAGCCAGGGAACCTACGAGCAGTACTTC. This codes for CASSQDSQGTYEQYF.

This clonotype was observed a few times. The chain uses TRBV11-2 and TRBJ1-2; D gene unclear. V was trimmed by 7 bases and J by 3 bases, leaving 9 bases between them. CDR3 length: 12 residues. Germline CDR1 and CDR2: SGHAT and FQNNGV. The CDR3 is CASTADDYGYTF. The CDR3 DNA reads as TGTGCCAGCACCGCAGATGACTATGGCTACACCTTC.

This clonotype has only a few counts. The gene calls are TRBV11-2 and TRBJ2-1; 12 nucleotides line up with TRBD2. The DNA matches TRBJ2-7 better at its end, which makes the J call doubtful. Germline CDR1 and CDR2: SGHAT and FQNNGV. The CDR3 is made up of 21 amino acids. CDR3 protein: CASSHPGASGRGLLSYNEQYF. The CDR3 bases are TGTGCCAGCAGCCACCCGGGGGCTAGCGGGAGGGGTTTGCTCTCCTACAATGAGCAGTACTTC.

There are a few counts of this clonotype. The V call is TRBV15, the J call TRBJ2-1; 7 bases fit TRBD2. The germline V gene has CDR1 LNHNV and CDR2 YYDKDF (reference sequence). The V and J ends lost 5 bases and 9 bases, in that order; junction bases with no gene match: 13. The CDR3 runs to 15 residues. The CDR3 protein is CATSRERGGLGEQFF. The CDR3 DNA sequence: TGTGCCACCAGCCGGGAGCGGGGAGGGTTGGGTGAGCAGTTCTTC.

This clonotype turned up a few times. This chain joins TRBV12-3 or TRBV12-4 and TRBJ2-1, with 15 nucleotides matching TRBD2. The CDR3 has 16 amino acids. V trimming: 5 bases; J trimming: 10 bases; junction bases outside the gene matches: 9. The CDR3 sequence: CASSPGLAGGSNEQFF. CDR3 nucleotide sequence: TGTGCCAGCAGTCCGGGACTAGCGGGGGGTAGCAACGAGCAGTTCTTC.

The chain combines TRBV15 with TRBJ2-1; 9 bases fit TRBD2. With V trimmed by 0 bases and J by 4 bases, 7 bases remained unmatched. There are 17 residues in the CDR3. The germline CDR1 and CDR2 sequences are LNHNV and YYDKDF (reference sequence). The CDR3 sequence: CATSREPGTSFYNEQFF. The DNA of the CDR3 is TGTGCCACCAGCAGAGAGCCCGGGACTAGCTTTTACAATGAGCAGTTCTTC.

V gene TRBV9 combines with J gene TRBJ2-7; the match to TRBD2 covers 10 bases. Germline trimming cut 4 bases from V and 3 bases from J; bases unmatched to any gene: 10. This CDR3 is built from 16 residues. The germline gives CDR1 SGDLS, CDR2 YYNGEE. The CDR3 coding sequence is TGTGCCAGCAGCCAACATAGCGGGGGGAACAACTACGAGCAGTACTTC. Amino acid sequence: CASSQHSGGNNYEQYF.

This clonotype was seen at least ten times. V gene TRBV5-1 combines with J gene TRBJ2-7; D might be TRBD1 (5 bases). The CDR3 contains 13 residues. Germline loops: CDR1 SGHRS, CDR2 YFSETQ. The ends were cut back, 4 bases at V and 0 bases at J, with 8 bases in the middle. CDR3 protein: CASSTQGSYEQYF. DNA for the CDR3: TGCGCCAGCAGCACGCAGGGCTCCTACGAGCAGTACTTC.

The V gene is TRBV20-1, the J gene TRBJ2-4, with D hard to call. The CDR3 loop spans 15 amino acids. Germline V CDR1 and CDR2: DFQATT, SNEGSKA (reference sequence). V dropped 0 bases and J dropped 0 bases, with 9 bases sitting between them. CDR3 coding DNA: TGCAGTGCTAGAGAGACACAACTAGCCAAAAACATTCAGTACTTC. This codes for CSARETQLAKNIQYF.

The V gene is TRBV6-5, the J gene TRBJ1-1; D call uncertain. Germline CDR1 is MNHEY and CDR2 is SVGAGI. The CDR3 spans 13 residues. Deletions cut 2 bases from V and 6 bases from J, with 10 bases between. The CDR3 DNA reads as TGTGCCAGCAGTTACGGGGATATCGCTGAAGCTTTCTTT. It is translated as CASSYGDIAEAFF.

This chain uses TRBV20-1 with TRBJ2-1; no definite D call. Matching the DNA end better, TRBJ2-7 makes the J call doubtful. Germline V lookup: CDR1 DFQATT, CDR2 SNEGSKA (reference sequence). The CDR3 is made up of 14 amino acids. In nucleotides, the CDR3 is TGCAGTGCTTGCCCGACGAGCTCCTACAATGAGCAGTACTTC. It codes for CSACPTSSYNEQYF.

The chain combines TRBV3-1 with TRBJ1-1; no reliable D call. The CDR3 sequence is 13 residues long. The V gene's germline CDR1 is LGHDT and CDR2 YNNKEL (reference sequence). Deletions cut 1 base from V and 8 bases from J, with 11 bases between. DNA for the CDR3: TGTGCCAGCAGCCAAGCGGCCCGAGGGGAAGCTTTCTTT. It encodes CASSQAARGEAFF.

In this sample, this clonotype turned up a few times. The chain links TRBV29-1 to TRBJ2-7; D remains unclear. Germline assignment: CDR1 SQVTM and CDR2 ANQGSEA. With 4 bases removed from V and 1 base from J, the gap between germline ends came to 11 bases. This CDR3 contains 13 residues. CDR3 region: CSVVEQLSYEQYF. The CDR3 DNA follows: TGCAGCGTTGTTGAACAGCTATCCTACGAGCAGTACTTC.

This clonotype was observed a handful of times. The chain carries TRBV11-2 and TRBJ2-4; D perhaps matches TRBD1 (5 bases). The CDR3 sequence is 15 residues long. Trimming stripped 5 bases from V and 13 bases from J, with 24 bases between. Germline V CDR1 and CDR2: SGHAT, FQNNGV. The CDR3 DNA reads TGTGCCAGCAGCCCAAGTCTGTCTAGGGGCAATGAGCAGTACTTC. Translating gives CASSPSLSRGNEQYF.